Each of the 29 T cell receptor beta chains below was sequenced from the same sample in a study of spatial heterogeneity in lung cancer. Study findings and constraints: Tumoral mutation counts were tracked by counts of expanded intratumoral alpha and beta TCRs.

Their target antigens are unknown. TCRdb re-derived calls from the 5' RACE reads in MiXCR, one entry per CDR3 protein. The sample includes some 4,000 distinct CDR3 sequences, 35% to 45% of them seen just once. Indicated time point: sample taken at primary tumor resection. The sequencing here drew on lung tumor tissue, taken at surgery. The receptors originated from a male donor with early-stage non-small cell lung cancer.

This clonotype was seen only a few times. This chain uses TRBV7-8 with TRBJ2-7; TRBD2 agrees at 7 bases. CDR1 is SGHVS and CDR2 is FQNEAQ in the germline V gene. Trimming at V came to 1 base and at J to 2 bases, leaving 2 bases not matched to a gene. CDR3 length: 14 residues. CDR3 in amino acids: CASSLGTSPYEQYF. The DNA of the CDR3 is TGTGCCAGCAGCTTAGGGACTAGTCCCTACGAGCAGTACTTC. Filled out from reference TRBV7-8 and TRBJ2-7, the complete variable domain reads GAGVSQSPRYKVAKRGQDVALRCDPISGHVSLFWYQQALGQGPEFLTYFQNEAQLDKSGLPSDRFFAERPEGSVSTLKIQRTQQEDSAVYLCASSLGTSPYEQYFGPGTRLTVT.

This chain connects TRBV7-2 to TRBJ2-1, with TRBD2 identical over 8 bases. The germline V gene encodes CDR1 SGHTA and CDR2 FQGNSA. The CDR3 runs 16 residues. The V segment lost 2 bases and the J segment 1 base; nucleotides outside the gene matches: 4. The CDR3 loop reads CASSLSAGVSYNEQFF. The DNA for the CDR3 is TGTGCCAGCAGCTTATCAGCGGGGGTATCCTACAATGAGCAGTTCTTC.

V and J are TRBV6-2 or TRBV6-3 and TRBJ2-1; D call uncertain. CDR1 is MNHEY, CDR2 SVGEGT, per germline. The CDR3 has 15 amino acids. V was shortened by 0 bases and J by 6 bases, with 12 bases between the two germline ends. The DNA of the CDR3 is TGTGCCAGCAGTTACTCGAGGCGGCTTCGCAATGAGCAGTTCTTC. It codes for CASSYSRRLRNEQFF.

This clonotype came up a few times. This chain connects TRBV18 to TRBJ2-3; D is uncertain. This CDR3 has 14 amino acids. Germline V gene sequence: CDR1 KGHSH, CDR2 LQKENI. V was shortened by 1 base and J by 2 bases, with 7 bases between the two germline ends. CDR3 sequence (DNA): TGTGCCAGCTCACCACGTGGGTACACAGATACGCAGTATTTT. Its protein product is CASSPRGYTDTQYF.

The chain carries TRBV28 and TRBJ2-5; 8 bases match TRBD1. The CDR3 is 15 residues long. With V trimmed by 5 bases and J by 5 bases, 10 bases remained unmatched. Per germline, CDR1 MDHEN and CDR2 SYDVKM. The CDR3 sequence is CASSPTQGAGETQYF. The DNA for the CDR3 is TGTGCCAGCAGTCCCACGCAGGGGGCGGGCGAGACCCAGTACTTC.

Only a few counts were recorded for this clonotype. J is TRBJ2-1 and V is TRBV15; D may be TRBD1 or TRBD2 (5 bases each). In germline, CDR1 is LNHNV, CDR2 YYDKDF (reference sequence). The ends were cut back, 5 bases at V and 10 bases at J, with 12 bases in the middle. The CDR3 length is 12 residues. The CDR3 nucleotides read TGTGCCACCAGCCCCAGGGCTAGCGAGCAGTTCTTC. It translates to CATSPRASEQFF.

The genes are TRBV20-1 and TRBJ2-2, with D unresolved. The CDR3 has 15 amino acids. Germline CDR1 DFQATT, CDR2 SNEGSKA (reference sequence). The V end lost 0 bases, the J end lost 5 bases, and 13 bases lay between the germline ends. The chain's CDR3 is CSARDAPLRTGELFF. The CDR3 nucleotides read TGCAGTGCTAGAGACGCCCCCCTAAGGACCGGGGAGCTGTTTTTT.

The chain combines TRBV28 with TRBJ2-1; D is ambiguous. The V gene lost 3 bases and the J gene lost 0 bases, with 12 bases spanning the gap. Germline V gene data show CDR1 as MDHEN and CDR2 as SYDVKM. This CDR3 is 16 amino acids long. CDR3 sequence reads: CASSLSGPSSYNEQFF. The CDR3 DNA sequence: TGTGCCAGCAGTTTGAGTGGTCCCAGCTCCTACAATGAGCAGTTCTTC.

This CDR3 is CAWSPLFEEQYF. CDR3 sequence (DNA): TGTGCCTGGAGCCCACTGTTCGAGGAGCAGTACTTC. The chain joins TRBV30 to TRBJ2-7, with D uncertain. With 3 bases removed from V and 7 bases from J, the gap between germline ends came to 13 bases. The CDR3 is 12 amino acids. Germline V gene sequence: CDR1 GTSNPN, CDR2 SVGIG (reference sequence). Variable domain in full (rest from reference TRBV30 and TRBJ2-7): SQTIHQWPATLVQPVGSPLSLECTVEGTSNPNLYWYRQAAGRGLQLLFYSVGIGQISSEVPQNLSASRPQDRQFILSSKKLLLSDSGFYLCAWSPLFEEQYFGPGTRLTVT.

CDR3 loop: CASSPTGTLNEKLFF. Here the CDR3 DNA reads TGTGCCAGCAGCCCGACGGGGACGCTTAATGAAAAACTGTTTTTT. The chain links TRBV7-7 to TRBJ1-4, with D perhaps matching TRBD1 (5 bases). Germline assignment: CDR1 SSHAT and CDR2 FNYEAQ (reference sequence). The V end was cut by 5 bases, the J end by 4 bases, with 14 bases between. The CDR3 contains 15 residues.

This clonotype is medium-sized by share. The V call is TRBV15, the J call TRBJ2-7, with D possibly matching TRBD2 (6 bases). CDR1 is LNHNV, CDR2 YYDKDF, per germline (reference sequence). Trimming took 0 bases from V and 2 from J, leaving 17 bases between them. This CDR3 has 17 residues. Written as DNA, the CDR3 is TGTGCCACCAGCAGAGATTCCTTAGCGGAGATTCCCTACGAGCAGTACTTC. Amino acids: CATSRDSLAEIPYEQYF. Complete variable domain (other parts from reference TRBV15 and TRBJ2-7): DAMVIQNPRYQVTQFGKPVTLSCSQTLNHNVMYWYQQKSSQAPKLLFHYYDKDFNNEADTPDNFQSRRPNTSFCFLDIRSPGLGDTAMYLCATSRDSLAEIPYEQYFGPGTRLTVT.

In this sample, this clonotype is medium-sized. The chain has TRBV3-1 and TRBJ1-5, with D hard to call. V shed 1 base and J shed 2 bases, with 3 bases lying between them. The CDR3 has 13 residues. Germline V gene lookup returns CDR1 LGHDT and CDR2 YNNKEL (reference sequence). In nucleotides, the CDR3 is TGTGCCAGCAGCCAAGGAGGCAATCAGCCCCAGCATTTT. It specifies CASSQGGNQPQHF.

By share, this clonotype ranks as medium-sized. The CDR3 reads CASSLGKMGAYNEQFF. CDR3 bases: TGTGCCAGCAGCTTAGGCAAGATGGGCGCCTACAATGAGCAGTTCTTC. J is TRBJ2-1 and V is TRBV7-9, with D unresolved. V was shortened by 1 base and J by 2 bases, with 12 bases between the two germline ends. Germline CDR1 and CDR2: SEHNR and FQNEAQ (reference sequence). The CDR3 runs to 16 residues.

This clonotype is medium-sized. The chain joins TRBV7-3 to TRBJ2-7; D is possibly TRBD1 (6 bases). The V end was cut by 0 bases, the J end by 5 bases, with 17 bases between. The CDR3 totals 16 residues. From germline, CDR1 is SGHTA and CDR2 FQGTGA. CDR3 in amino acids: CASSLTSSGHLDEQYF. CDR3 DNA: TGTGCCAGCAGCTTAACTAGTTCGGGACATCTAGACGAGCAGTACTTC.

The CDR3 DNA reads as TGTGCCAGTAGATCCGGGACAGCGAACACCGGGGAGCTGTTTTTT. Amino acid sequence: CASRSGTANTGELFF. The chain couples TRBV19 to TRBJ2-2; 7 bases match TRBD1. V lost 6 bases to trimming and J lost 0 bases; unmatched junction nucleotides: 4. Germline V gene sequence: CDR1 LNHDA, CDR2 SQIVND (reference sequence). This CDR3 contains 15 residues.

As regards this clonotype: A much larger clone differs from this one at a single base, so this may be a read error. The chain is built from TRBV20-1 and TRBJ2-7; D is uncertain. CDR1 and CDR2 from the germline V gene are DFQATT and SNEGSKA (reference sequence). CDR3 length: 12 residues. CDR3 coding DNA: TGCAGTGCTTTCCCCGACTCCTTCGAGCAGTACTTC. Protein sequence: CSAFPDSFEQYF.

In its sample, this clonotype is medium-sized. V and J are TRBV20-1 and TRBJ1-2, with D uncertain. The CDR3 loop spans 12 amino acids. V was shortened by 3 bases and J by 3 bases, with 8 bases between the two germline ends. Germline V gene data show CDR1 as DFQATT and CDR2 as SNEGSKA (reference sequence). In nucleotides, the CDR3 is TGCAGTGCTAGTAACAGCGACTATGGCTACACCTTC. Translation gives CSASNSDYGYTF.

Only a few counts were recorded for this clonotype. The J gene is TRBJ2-3, the V gene TRBV25-1, with D hard to call. This CDR3 has 12 residues. With 8 bases removed from V and 4 bases from J, the gap between germline ends came to 10 bases. CDR1 and CDR2 (germline): MGHDK, SYGVNS. The CDR3 protein is CASGFGPDTQYF. CDR3 DNA sequence: TGTGCCAGCGGGTTCGGGCCAGATACGCAGTATTTT.

This clonotype showed up just a few times. The chain recombines TRBV27 with TRBJ2-3; 7 bases match TRBD1. The J segment lost 0 bases and the V segment lost 0 bases, leaving 6 bases of the junction unmatched. Germline V lookup: CDR1 MNHEY, CDR2 SMNVEV (reference sequence). The CDR3 consists of 17 residues. The CDR3 spells CASSLSFTTGSTDTQYF. CDR3 bases: TGTGCCAGCAGTTTATCGTTTACGACAGGGAGCACAGATACGCAGTATTTT.

This clonotype was seen only a few times. V gene TRBV5-1 combines with J gene TRBJ2-4, with a weak D call TRBD2 (6 bases). V was pared by 4 bases and J by 0 bases, with 14 bases between. Germline V lookup: CDR1 SGHRS, CDR2 YFSETQ. This CDR3 contains 16 residues. As DNA, the CDR3 is TGCGCCAGCAGCCCACGGGGGAACCTAGCCAAAAACATTCAGTACTTC. It yields the protein CASSPRGNLAKNIQYF.

This clonotype was counted a few times. J is TRBJ2-5 and V is TRBV5-4; perhaps TRBD1 as D (6 bases). CDR3 length: 13 amino acids. Germline values: CDR1 SGHNT, CDR2 YYREEE (reference sequence). Trimming took 0 bases from V and 4 from J, leaving 7 bases between them. This chain's CDR3 is CASSLAGAETQYF. DNA of the CDR3: TGTGCCAGCAGCTTGGCAGGGGCAGAGACCCAGTACTTC.

The chain uses TRBV5-1 and TRBJ2-3; 13 bases match TRBD2. The CDR3 consists of 18 residues. Germline V gene data show CDR1 as SGHRS and CDR2 as YFSETQ. V lost 4 bases and J lost 1; bases outside the gene matches: 9. This CDR3 reads CASSPGLAGVGGTDTQYF. Here the CDR3 DNA reads TGCGCCAGCAGCCCCGGACTAGCGGGAGTAGGAGGCACAGATACGCAGTATTTT.

This chain uses TRBV30 with TRBJ2-3; TRBD2 aligns across 7 bases. CDR3 length equals 14 residues. The trim removed 2 bases at V and 4 bases at J, leaving 6 bases unmatched. Germline CDR1 GTSNPN, CDR2 SVGIG (reference sequence). The CDR3 is CAWSRRERADTQYF. The CDR3 DNA sequence: TGTGCCTGGAGTAGGCGGGAGAGGGCAGATACGCAGTATTTT.

Here the CDR3 DNA reads TGTGCCAGCAGCCAAGGGGAGGGGATAAACCAGCCCCAGCATTTT. Amino acids: CASSQGEGINQPQHF. V gene TRBV4-2 combines with J gene TRBJ1-5; possibly TRBD1 for D (5 bases). Germline CDR1 reads LGHNA; CDR2 reads YNFKEQ. V shed 1 base and J shed 7 bases, with 14 bases lying between them. This CDR3 region has 15 residues.

This chain links TRBV20-1 with TRBJ2-1, with D possibly matching TRBD1 (5 bases). Germline lookup yields CDR1 DFQATT and CDR2 SNEGSKA (reference sequence). Trimming left V 2 bases short and J 4 bases short, with 21 bases between. CDR3 length: 17 residues. The CDR3 DNA sequence: TGCAGTGCTAGACCTCCCCCCAGGGTAGGGCCTTACAATGAGCAGTTCTTC. Its protein product is CSARPPPRVGPYNEQFF.

This rearrangement joins TRBV25-1 to TRBJ2-1; 9 bases match TRBD2. Germline lookup yields CDR1 MGHDK and CDR2 SYGVNS. The J segment lost 5 bases and the V segment lost 2 bases, leaving 1 base of the junction unmatched. The CDR3 is 14 amino acids. The CDR3 DNA reads TGTGCCAGCAGTGAAAGCGGGAGGCACAATGAGCAGTTCTTC. Protein: CASSESGRHNEQFF.

The rearrangement uses TRBV4-2 and TRBJ2-2, with 8 bases fitting TRBD1. There are 16 residues in the CDR3. Trimming removed 0 bases from V and 7 bases from J; junction bases left unmatched: 7. CDR1 LGHNA and CDR2 YNFKEQ come from the germline V gene. CDR3 nucleotides: TGTGCCAGCAGCCAAGATTCGGGACAGGCCGTCGGGGAGCTGTTTTTT. Its protein is CASSQDSGQAVGELFF.

This clonotype is labeled as large (0.1 to 1%). The rearrangement uses TRBV10-2 and TRBJ1-3; weak D call: TRBD1 (5 bases). CDR1 and CDR2 from the germline V gene are WSHSY and SAAADI. The germline V and J ends were trimmed by 5 bases and 1 base, with 9 bases remaining between them. The CDR3 loop spans 14 amino acids. CDR3 in amino acids: CASSFRGSGNTIYF. CDR3 coding DNA: TGCGCCAGCAGTTTTAGGGGTTCTGGAAACACCATATATTTT.

The chain couples TRBV29-1 to TRBJ1-2; D gene ambiguous. The CDR3 contains 13 residues. The germline V gene has CDR1 SQVTM and CDR2 ANQGSEA. V gave up 2 bases and J gave up 6 bases, with 13 bases separating them. CDR3 in amino acids: CSVENIPSDGYTF. Written as DNA, the CDR3 is TGCAGCGTTGAAAACATTCCGTCGGATGGCTACACCTTC. Supplemented by reference TRBV29-1 and TRBJ1-2, the full variable domain reads SAVISQKPSRDICQRGTSLTIQCQVDSQVTMMFWYRQQPGQSLTLIATANQGSEATYESGFVIDKFPISRPNLTFSTLTVSNMSPEDSSIYLCSVENIPSDGYTFGSGTRLTVV.